This T cell receptor (beta chain) was found in a study of shared clonotypes between healthy human individuals. Study as a whole: Three CD4 naive, three CD4 memory, two CD8 naive and one CD8 memory plate were used per donor. Overall study findings and caveats: Deeper or shallower sequencing was expected to change how clonotypes are shared among donors.

The CDR3 runs to 15 residues. CDR1 is SGHDN, CDR2 FVKESK, per germline. Trimming took 4 bases from V and 4 from J; bases not matched to a gene: 8. Naive CD8 cells comprised CD45RO-negative, CCR7-positively selected cells, excluding terminally differentiated effector memory CD45RA+ cells. Notes on this clone: Its antigen is as yet unknown.

The data were produced by immunoSEQ multiplex PCR, yet TCRdb's version contains in-frame clones alone and is incomplete. The sample yields about 820,000 clones, around 92% seen once. V usage is TRBV14 and J usage is TRBJ2-7; 9 bases are a match to TRBD1. The specimen was naive CD8+ T cells sorted from blood. The clonotype was recovered from a man younger than 40 in good health. The CDR3 DNA follows: TGTGCCAGCAGCCGCATCGGACAGGGGACATACGAGCAGTACTTC. Its protein product is CASSRIGQGTYEQYF.